The clone carrying this T cell receptor beta chain was observed a few times. What it recognizes is unknown. V was shortened by 3 bases and J by 0 bases, with 14 bases between the two germline ends. The CDR3 consists of 16 residues. Germline V lookup: CDR1 KGHSH, CDR2 LQKENI. The data were produced by immunoSEQ multiplex PCR, yet TCRdb's version contains in-frame clones alone and is incomplete. The sample has around 10,000 clones; about 50% are singletons. The data are from a study of STAT3 mutations in large granular lymphocyte leukemia. Study as a whole: Roughly half the longitudinally sequenced T-LGLL patients had canonical STAT3 mutations.

Points from the study as a whole: Differing intervals and regimens complicate linking therapy response to clone burden. TCR clonotype switching after therapy occurred in about 35% of the 18 patients. Every T-LGLL patient had at least one immunodominant TCRbeta clonotype. In some patients, a small highly pathogenic clone possibly went undetected.

The chain carries TRBV18 and TRBJ1-1, with a tentative D call TRBD1 (6 bases). The sequenced material came from peripheral blood mononuclear cells. This clonotype originated in a boy under 18 with T-cell large granular lymphocyte leukemia. Some clones in this sample may be carry-over from other donors' samples. CDR3 amino acids: CASSPISDRMNTEAFF. CDR3 sequence (DNA): TGTGCCAGCTCACCTATCTCGGACAGAATGAACACTGAAGCTTTCTTT.